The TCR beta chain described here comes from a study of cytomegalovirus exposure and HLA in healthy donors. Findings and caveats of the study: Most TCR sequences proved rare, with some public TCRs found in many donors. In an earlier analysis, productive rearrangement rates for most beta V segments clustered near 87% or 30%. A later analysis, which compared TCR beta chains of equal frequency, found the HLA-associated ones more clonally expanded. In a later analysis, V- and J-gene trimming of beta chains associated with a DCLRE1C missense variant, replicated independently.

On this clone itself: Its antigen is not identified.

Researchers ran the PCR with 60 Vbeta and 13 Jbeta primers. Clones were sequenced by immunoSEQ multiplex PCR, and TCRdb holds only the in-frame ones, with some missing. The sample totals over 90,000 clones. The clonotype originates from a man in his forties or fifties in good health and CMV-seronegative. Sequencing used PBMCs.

CDR3 in DNA: TGCGCCAGCAGCCAGTATAGCACAGATACGCAGTATTTT. Translation gives CASSQYSTDTQYF. This rearrangement joins TRBV4-3 to TRBJ2-3; D not certain. The CDR3 has 13 amino acids. Germline-derived CDR1 and CDR2 are LGHNA and YSLEER. The V gene lost 3 bases and the J gene lost 0 bases, with 4 bases spanning the gap.